This T cell receptor beta chain was obtained from a study of CD8+ T cells in alopecia areata. Across the study: Treated patients' severity was scored by percentage of affected scalp area. Broader study findings: Whereas mice showed it more clearly, TCR sharing across patients was murkier, possibly because of HLA. Amid tofacitinib therapy, many expanded lesional clones stayed present in scalp and blood.

Trimming pared 0 bases from V and 5 bases from J, leaving 11 bases between. This CDR3 is 13 amino acids long. CDR1 is GTSNPN and CDR2 is SVGIG in the germline V gene (reference sequence). Indicated treatment: oral pan-JAK inhibitor, 5-10 mg twice daily. This clone was found a few times. Its antigen is still unknown. The sequencing template was cDNA reverse transcribed from extracted RNA. Clones were read by immunoSEQ multiplex PCR, and TCRdb kept only the in-frame ones, dropping some. The sample includes about 200,000 clones, roughly 60% seen only once; the top ten take 5.5%. Here the sequenced sample was CD4+ T cells sorted from blood, taken at week 24, from a patient treated with tofacitinib. This rearrangement joins TRBV30 to TRBJ2-7; D unresolved. The receptor was derived from a human donor with alopecia areata. CDR3 DNA: TGTGCCTGGAGTGTACTTAATCTCCACGAGCAGTACTTC. It encodes CAWSVLNLHEQYF.